This section outlines one T cell receptor (beta chain) sequence together with its context. The antigen is undetermined. These data are taken from a study of T cell clonotyping in hematopoietic cell transplantation. Study findings and constraints: Recipient TCR diversity dropped after transplant; expanded clonotypes rose from day 30 to 180. No sorting was done, leaving CD4 and CD8 contributions mixed. At the given depth, recipient repertoires were over 95% de novo clonotypes.

Sequenced by immunoSEQ multiplex PCR; TCRdb stores in-frame clones only, minus some. The table records tens of thousands of clones, around 96% of them present only once. The V end lost 0 bases, the J end lost 8 bases, and 7 bases lay between the germline ends. The CDR3 extends over 11 amino acids. Germline-derived CDR1 and CDR2 are DFQATT and SNEGSKA (reference sequence). Time point: recipient sample about 28 days before transplant, after cytoreduction. Recipient blood drawn about 28 days pretransplant and days 30, 100, 180 after. The origin of this receptor is a woman in her forties or fifties with acute myeloid leukemia. Some clones in this sample may be carry-over from other donors' samples. Here the sequenced sample was peripheral blood mononuclear cells, taken before stem cell transplant. The chain combines TRBV20-1 with TRBJ1-2; no firm D call. CDR3 sequence reads: CSARDVKGYTF. The CDR3 nucleotides are TGCAGTGCTAGAGATGTGAAGGGCTACACCTTC.